Presented here are 5 T cell receptor beta chains from one specimen sequenced in a study of blood T cells in healthy people across ages. Combining a sample-barcoded 5' primer with a J-beta primer mix, a second PCR ran for 7 to 11 cycles. Using its own MiXCR run on the 5' RACE reads, TCRdb lists one record per CDR3 protein. The sample holds fewer than 800,000 distinct CDR3 sequences; more than 20% are singletons and the top ten take roughly 3.7%. Specimen: blood. These receptor sequences come from a man in his 70s in good health.

This chain connects TRBV7-2 to TRBJ2-3; D not resolved. The V end was cut by 1 base, the J end by 3 bases, with 14 bases between. Germline assignment: CDR1 SGHTA and CDR2 FQGNSA. CDR3 length: 16 amino acids. The chain's CDR3 is CASSLDLKGQTDTQYF. CDR3 nucleotide sequence: TGTGCCAGCAGCTTAGATTTAAAGGGTCAAACAGATACGCAGTATTTT.

This clonotype was recorded a few times. The V gene is TRBV7-9, the J gene TRBJ2-1, with unresolved D. The CDR3 totals 14 residues. Trimming stripped 3 bases from V and 5 bases from J, with 11 bases between. CDR1 is SEHNR, CDR2 FQNEAQ, per germline (reference sequence). The CDR3 spells CASSFQSLHNEQFF. The CDR3 nucleotides are TGTGCCAGCAGCTTCCAGTCCCTCCACAATGAGCAGTTCTTC.

V gene TRBV5-6 combines with J gene TRBJ2-3, with TRBD2 identical over 10 bases. J gave up 2 bases and V 0 bases, and 3 bases lay outside the gene matches. In germline, CDR1 is SGHDT, CDR2 YYEEEE. The CDR3 totals 16 residues. The CDR3 bases are TGTGCCAGCAGCTTGGAACTAGCGGGAATCACAGATACGCAGTATTTT. Translation: CASSLELAGITDTQYF. Combining the CDR3 with reference TRBV5-6 and TRBJ2-3 gives the whole variable domain DAGVTQSPTHLIKTRGQQVTLRCSPKSGHDTVSWYQQALGQGPQFIFQYYEEEERQRGNFPDRFSGHQFPNYSSELNVNALLLGDSALYLCASSLELAGITDTQYFGPGTRLTVL.

Concerning this clonotype: Germline is not matched at one junction end, which may reflect a read error. The chain recombines TRBV5-1 with TRBJ2-5, with D perhaps TRBD2 (6 bases). There are 14 residues in the CDR3. Germline lookup yields CDR1 SGHRS and CDR2 YFSETQ. The CDR3 DNA follows: TGCACCAGCAGCCCCGGGACTTTCGAAGAGACCCAGTACTTC. As protein: CTSSPGTFEETQYF.

The chain uses TRBV20-1 and TRBJ2-4, with unresolved D. Germline V CDR1 and CDR2: DFQATT, SNEGSKA (reference sequence). V lost 0 bases, J lost 3 bases, and 12 bases lay in between. This CDR3 spans 15 amino acids. The DNA for the CDR3 is TGCAGTGCTAGAGATCCCATGCGGAGCAAAAACATTCAGTACTTC. Protein product: CSARDPMRSKNIQYF.